This TCR beta chain was retrieved from a study of blood T cell repertoires in COVID-19. Study context: Both acute and convalescent COVID-19 samples were obtained from the United States, Italy and Spain.

How the authors handled the data: Estimation of nucleated cell counts was performed using reference gene primer amplification. Clones were read by immunoSEQ multiplex PCR, and TCRdb kept only the in-frame ones, dropping some. V, J and clone size were drawn from that table, and D and trimming were deduced from the DNA. Here the sample spans 300,000 to 400,000 clones, more than 75% being singletons. Sequences were obtained from PBMCs or T cells enriched from blood (not recorded which). The clonotype comes from a woman in her 30s who had recovered from COVID-19.

The CDR3 loop is CASSRGGPSYNEQFF. CDR3 nucleotides: TGTGCCAGCAGCCGCGGGGGCCCCTCCTACAATGAGCAGTTCTTC. This chain links TRBV14 with TRBJ2-1, with D possibly being TRBD2 (7 bases). The CDR3 is made up of 15 amino acids. Trimming took off 4 bases at V and 0 bases at J, with 10 bases between the two ends. Germline V gives CDR1 SGHDN, CDR2 FVKESK.